The 18 T cell receptor beta chains below all came from one sample that was sequenced in a study of T cells after posttransplantation cyclophosphamide. Profiled with immunoSEQ multiplex PCR; TCRdb holds only in-frame clones, not every one. The sample lists more than 30,000 clones, around nine tenths seen once, with 0.24% in the top ten. Cells defined as naive were viable CD3+CD4+ or CD3+CD8+ and CCR7+CD45RA+CD45RO-CD95-CD27+CD28+. The sequencing input was naive CD4+ T cells sorted from PBMCs. The origin of the receptors is an older woman in good health, CMV-negative, and a related stem cell transplant donor.

V and J are TRBV27 and TRBJ1-3; D may be TRBD1 (5 bases). The germline V gene has CDR1 MNHEY and CDR2 SMNVEV (reference sequence). CDR3 length equals 16 residues. V dropped 4 bases and J dropped 0 bases, with 13 bases sitting between them. The DNA for the CDR3 is TGTGCCAGCAGTTCGGGGCCCGGGGGCTCTGGAAACACCATATATTTT. This gives the protein CASSSGPGGSGNTIYF.

The CDR3 is CASSSYRVTYEQYF. The CDR3 coding sequence is TGTGCCAGCAGCTCATACAGGGTAACCTACGAGCAGTACTTC. The rearrangement joins TRBV6-5 to TRBJ2-7; weak D call: TRBD1 (6 bases). The ends were cut back, 6 bases at V and 2 bases at J, with 14 bases in the middle. The CDR3 has 14 residues. The germline CDR1 and CDR2 sequences are MNHEY and SVGAGI.

This chain uses TRBV6-6 with TRBJ1-2, with TRBD1 as a possible D gene (6 bases). Trimming cost V 8 bases and J 7 bases, with 8 bases left between them. The CDR3 extends over 10 amino acids. CDR1 is MNHNY, CDR2 SVGAGI, per germline (reference sequence). The CDR3 nucleotides are TGTGCCAGCCGACAGGTTGGCTACACCTTC. Translation: CASRQVGYTF.

Of note for this clone: One junction end disagrees with the germline gene, perhaps due to a read error. The V gene is TRBV7-2, the J gene TRBJ2-1; 7 bases line up with TRBD2. CDR1 and CDR2 (germline): SGHTA, FQGNSA. This CDR3 contains 14 residues. Written as DNA, the CDR3 is TGTGCCAGCAGCCTAGCGGCCCGCTACAATGAGCAGTTCTTC. Translation gives CASSLAARYNEQFF.

The rearrangement links TRBV5-1 to TRBJ2-1; 7 bases align to TRBD2. In germline, CDR1 is SGHRS, CDR2 YFSETQ. The V segment lost 4 bases and the J segment 0 bases; nucleotides outside the gene matches: 4. The CDR3 runs to 15 residues. The CDR3 DNA reads TGCGCCAGCAGCCCTAGCGGCAGCTCCTACAATGAGCAGTTCTTC. Protein product: CASSPSGSSYNEQFF.

This rearrangement joins TRBV19 to TRBJ1-4, with D perhaps matching TRBD1 (6 bases). CDR1 is LNHDA and CDR2 is SQIVND in the germline V gene (reference sequence). This CDR3 comprises 16 residues. V lost 0 bases, J lost 2 bases, and 10 bases lay in between. The CDR3 is CASSIDRQGTNEKLFF. The CDR3 region has the DNA TGTGCCAGTAGTATAGATCGGCAGGGGACTAATGAAAAACTGTTTTTT.

J is TRBJ2-3 and V is TRBV2, with D hard to call. The ends were cut back, 7 bases at V and 0 bases at J, with 11 bases in the middle. The CDR3 runs to 14 residues. The germline CDR1 and CDR2 sequences are SNHLY and FYNNEI. The CDR3 reads CASTTLESTDTQYF. CDR3 bases: TGTGCCAGCACCACCTTGGAGAGCACAGATACGCAGTATTTT. Filled out from reference TRBV2 and TRBJ2-3, the complete variable domain reads EPEVTQTPSHQVTQMGQEVILRCVPISNHLYFYWYRQILGQKVEFLVSFYNNEISEKSEIFDDQFSVERPDGSNFTLKIRSTKLEDSAMYFCASTTLESTDTQYFGPGTRLTVL.

This clone was picked up a small number of times. This sequence joins TRBV4-3 and TRBJ1-1; D is unclear. Trimming took off 0 bases at V and 3 bases at J, with 5 bases between the two ends. This CDR3 contains 13 residues. Germline-derived CDR1 and CDR2 are LGHNA and YSLEER. The CDR3 region has the DNA TGCGCCAGCAGCCAAGATACAGACACTGAAGCTTTCTTT. Translated: CASSQDTDTEAFF.

This clone has a handful of counts. This chain links TRBV18 with TRBJ1-1; the match to TRBD1 covers 10 bases. J lost 12 bases, V lost 4 bases, and 5 bases had no gene match. Germline V CDR1 and CDR2: KGHSH, LQKENI. CDR3 size: 12 residues. This chain's CDR3 is CASSLGQGETFF. DNA for the CDR3: TGTGCCAGCTCACTCGGACAGGGGGAGACTTTCTTT. Drawing the rest from reference TRBV18 and TRBJ1-1, the complete variable domain is NAGVMQNPRHLVRRRGQEARLRCSPMKGHSHVYWYRQLPEEGLKFMVYLQKENIIDESGMPKERFSAEFPKEGPSILRIQQVVRGDSAAYFCASSLGQGETFFGQGTRLTVV.

The V call is TRBV5-1, the J call TRBJ2-1; 10 bases align to TRBD2. The CDR3 spans 17 residues. The germline V gene encodes CDR1 SGHRS and CDR2 YFSETQ. The V gene end was trimmed by 2 bases and the J gene end by 0 bases; junction bases not matched to a gene: 5. CDR3 residues: CASSFSLAGSSYNEQFF. The CDR3 coding sequence is TGCGCCAGCAGCTTTTCACTAGCGGGGAGCTCCTACAATGAGCAGTTCTTC.

This clone was detected once. V usage is TRBV7-2 and J usage is TRBJ2-3, with 16 bases matching TRBD2. Germline values: CDR1 SGHTA, CDR2 FQGNSA. Losses at the gene ends were 2 bases for V and 3 bases for J; bases not matched to a gene: 5. CDR3 length: 18 residues. The CDR3 nucleotides are TGTGCCAGCAGCTTATGGGGACTAGCGGGGGGGCGAACAGATACGCAGTATTTT. Its protein product is CASSLWGLAGGRTDTQYF.

The V and J genes are TRBV5-1 and TRBJ2-7; 7 bases are a match to TRBD1. From germline, CDR1 is SGHRS and CDR2 YFSETQ. Losses at the gene ends were 4 bases for V and 4 bases for J; bases not matched to a gene: 17. The CDR3 is 17 residues long. The CDR3 spells CASSRQGSGHPPYEQYF. CDR3 in DNA: TGCGCCAGCAGCAGACAGGGATCGGGACACCCACCATACGAGCAGTACTTC. The full variable domain, in which reference TRBV5-1 and TRBJ2-7 provide the parts outside the CDR3, is KAGVTQTPRYLIKTRGQQVTLSCSPISGHRSVSWYQQTPGQGLQFLFEYFSETQRNKGNFPGRFSGRQFSNSRSEMNVSTLELGDSALYLCASSRQGSGHPPYEQYFGPGTRLTVT.

This clone was counted once. The chain employs TRBV19 and TRBJ2-7; 9 bases are shared with TRBD2. Trimming took 6 bases from V and 1 from J; bases not matched to a gene: 7. The CDR3 length is 15 residues. CDR1 is LNHDA and CDR2 is SQIVND in the germline V gene (reference sequence). The CDR3 is CASRAGGVGSYEQYF. The CDR3 DNA is TGTGCCAGTAGGGCGGGGGGGGTCGGGTCCTACGAGCAGTACTTC.

J is TRBJ1-5 and V is TRBV5-1; 8 bases are a match to TRBD1. Germline V CDR1 and CDR2: SGHRS, YFSETQ. The CDR3 runs 13 residues. V dropped 4 bases and J dropped 5; count of bases not matched to a gene: 2. CDR3 sequence: CASSVDRDQPQHF. The DNA of the CDR3 is TGCGCCAGCAGCGTGGACAGGGATCAGCCCCAGCATTTT.

This clone is a singleton in its sample. The gene calls are TRBV6-6 and TRBJ1-2, with 11 bases aligning to TRBD1. Looked up from germline, CDR1 is MNHNY and CDR2 is SVGAGI (reference sequence). This CDR3 has 15 amino acids. Unmatched junction bases numbered 9, after V lost 4 bases and J lost 8 bases. Here the CDR3 reads CASSSPGTGGKGYTF. CDR3 in DNA: TGTGCCAGCAGTTCCCCCGGGACAGGGGGAAAGGGCTACACCTTC.

This clone was seen once. J is TRBJ1-4 and V is TRBV28, with D uncertain. The ends were cut back, 7 bases at V and 7 bases at J, with 10 bases in the middle. CDR1 and CDR2 from the germline V gene are MDHEN and SYDVKM. The CDR3 has 12 residues. CDR3 loop: CASKTQIEKLFF. The CDR3 DNA reads as TGTGCCAGCAAAACCCAGATTGAAAAACTGTTTTTT.

V gene TRBV4-3 combines with J gene TRBJ1-2; 9 bases line up with TRBD1. The V segment lost 3 bases and the J segment 8 bases; nucleotides outside the gene matches: 13. Germline CDR1 is LGHNA and CDR2 is YSLEER. This CDR3 region has 16 residues. The CDR3 DNA reads TGCGCCAGCAGCCATCCTAGTGGACAGGGGTATACGGGCTACACCTTC. It specifies CASSHPSGQGYTGYTF.

This clone occurred once. This sample includes further DNA sequences coding for the same CDR3. This rearrangement joins TRBV5-1 to TRBJ1-5; D ambiguous. The CDR3 length is 14 residues. Germline V lookup: CDR1 SGHRS, CDR2 YFSETQ. V lost 1 base to trimming and J lost 3 bases, with 8 bases between them. CDR3 DNA: TGCGCCAGCAGCTTGACGGGAGACAATCAGCCCCAGCATTTT. This encodes CASSLTGDNQPQHF.